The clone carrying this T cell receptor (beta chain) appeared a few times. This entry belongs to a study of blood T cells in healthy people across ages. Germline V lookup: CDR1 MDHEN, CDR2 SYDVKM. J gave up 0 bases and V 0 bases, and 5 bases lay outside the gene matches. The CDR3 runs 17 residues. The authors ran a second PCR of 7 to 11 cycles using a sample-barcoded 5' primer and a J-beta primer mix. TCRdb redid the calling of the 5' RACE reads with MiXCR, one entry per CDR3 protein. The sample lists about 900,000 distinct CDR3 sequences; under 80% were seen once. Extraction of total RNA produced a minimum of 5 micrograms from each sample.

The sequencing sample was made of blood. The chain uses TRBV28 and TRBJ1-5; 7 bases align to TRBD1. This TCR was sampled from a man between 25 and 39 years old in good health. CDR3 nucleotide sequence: TGTGCCAGCAGTTTATGGAGGACAGGAAGTAGCAATCAGCCCCAGCATTTT. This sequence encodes CASSLWRTGSSNQPQHF.